A selection of T cell receptor beta chains follows, all from one sample in a study of blood T cell repertoires in COVID-19. Method: immunoSEQ multiplex PCR; TCRdb's copy keeps in-frame clones and lacks some. The sample lists roughly 28,000 clones; about 80% were seen once. Sequencing was performed on peripheral blood. These receptors were obtained from a man aged 65 to 85 with acute or convalescent COVID-19. CDR3s include the opening cysteine and the closing phenylalanine or tryptophan. Each record gives: CDR3 DNA, CDR3 protein, J gene, clone size, D gene, V gene. The D gene is left open where the match is weak. Clone sizes are given selectively: once, few, many, or a class where the clone is expanded.

TGTGCCAGCAGGATCGGAGACTATGGCTACACCTTC,CASRIGDYGYTF,TRBJ1-2,-,-,TRBV28
TGCGCCAGCAGCCCTTTCCGGACTAGCGGGGGGAACACCGGGGAGCTGTTTTTT,CASSPFRTSGGNTGELFF,TRBJ2-2,-,TRBD2,TRBV5-1
TGTGCCAGCAGTTTCCCCGGGGGTGAAGCTTTCTTT,CASSFPGGEAFF,TRBJ1-1,-,-,TRBV27
TGTGCCAGCAGCCCGACTAGTACGGAGACCCAGTACTTC,CASSPTSTETQYF,TRBJ2-5,once,-,TRBV9
TGTGCCAGCAGCCTCGGACAGGATAGCAATCAGCCCCAGCATTTT,CASSLGQDSNQPQHF,TRBJ1-5,-,TRBD1,TRBV11-2
TGTGCCAGTAGTTCTAGACCTTCGAACACCGGGGAGCTGTTTTTT,CASSSRPSNTGELFF,TRBJ2-2,-,-,TRBV19
TGCGCCAGCAGCTTGGAGGCGGGGGGGAACAATGAGCAGTTCTTC,CASSLEAGGNNEQFF,TRBJ2-1,many,TRBD2,TRBV5-1
TGTGCCAGCTCACCACCCCAGGGATGGGGCGCCGGTGAAGCTTTCTTT,CASSPPQGWGAGEAFF,TRBJ1-1,-,-,TRBV18
TGTGCCAGCACCACCCGATCGGGGGATTTACCTTTCTTT,CASTTRSGDLPFF,TRBJ1-1,-,-,TRBV5-4
TGTGCCAGCAGCCCACGGGCAGGACTGGCTTTCTTT,CASSPRAGLAFF,TRBJ1-1,-,-,TRBV7-9
TGTGCCAGCAGCCTCGGTGGAGACTCTGGAAACACCATATATTTT,CASSLGGDSGNTIYF,TRBJ1-3,once,-,TRBV5-4
TGTGCCAGCAGCCAAGTGACGGGTACTGAAGCTTTCTTT,CASSQVTGTEAFF,TRBJ1-1,once,-,TRBV4-2
TGTGCCAGCTCACGCAACAGGCATGGCTACACCTTC,CASSRNRHGYTF,TRBJ1-2,few,-,TRBV18
TGTGCCCTTACTGCGGGGGCCACGGCTTCACCCCTCCACTTT,CALTAGATASPLHF,TRBJ1-6,-,-,TRBV6-5
TGTGCCAGCAGCTTGGTCAGGGTGAGAACTAATGAAAAACTGTTTTTT,CASSLVRVRTNEKLFF,TRBJ1-4,-,-,TRBV5-5
TGTGCCAGCCCCGGTACGGGGACCGGGGAGCTGTTTTTT,CASPGTGTGELFF,TRBJ2-2,-,-,TRBV6-5
TGTGCCAGCAGCTTACCTGCCAACGTCCTGACTTTC,CASSLPANVLTF,TRBJ2-6,-,-,TRBV7-6
TGTGCCAGCAGTGAGACAGTTGGCGGCTACACCTTC,CASSETVGGYTF,TRBJ1-2,-,-,TRBV2
TGTGCCAGCAGCTCCAACGGGTATCAGCCCCAGCATTTT,CASSSNGYQPQHF,TRBJ1-5,-,-,TRBV11-2
TGTGCCAGCAGTGTCGTGGAGAGTAACTATGGCTACACCTTC,CASSVVESNYGYTF,TRBJ1-2,once,-,TRBV2
TGTGCCAGCAGCCTGAACACCGGGGAGCTGTTTTTT,CASSLNTGELFF,TRBJ2-2,once,-,TRBV27
TGTGCCAGCAGCTTAGGCAGTAACATGAACACTGAAGCTTTCTTT,CASSLGSNMNTEAFF,TRBJ1-1,once,-,TRBV7-9
TGTGCCAGCTTGGCGGGCGACGAGCAGTACTTC,CASLAGDEQYF,TRBJ2-7,once,-,TRBV2
TGTGCCAGCAGCAAAGTGGCGGGGGGGCGGAGCACAGATACGCAGTATTTT,CASSKVAGGRSTDTQYF,TRBJ2-3,-,-,TRBV21-1
TGTGCCAGCAGCCCCTCAAAGGATCTAGCGGGGGCCTACAATGAGCAGTTCTTC,CASSPSKDLAGAYNEQFF,TRBJ2-1,-,-,TRBV21-1